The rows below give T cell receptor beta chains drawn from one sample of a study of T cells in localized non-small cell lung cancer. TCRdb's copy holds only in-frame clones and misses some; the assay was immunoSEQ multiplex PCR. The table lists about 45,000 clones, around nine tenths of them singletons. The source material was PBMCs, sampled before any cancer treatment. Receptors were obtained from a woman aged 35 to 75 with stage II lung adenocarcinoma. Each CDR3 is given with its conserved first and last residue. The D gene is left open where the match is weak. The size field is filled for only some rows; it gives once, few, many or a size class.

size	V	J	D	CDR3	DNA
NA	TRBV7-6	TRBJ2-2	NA	CASGQGSTGELFF	TGTGCCAGCGGTCAAGGCAGCACCGGGGAGCTGTTTTTT
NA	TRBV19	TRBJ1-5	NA	CASSSTGGGSNQPQHF	TGTGCCAGTAGTTCGACAGGAGGGGGGTCCAATCAGCCCCAGCATTTT
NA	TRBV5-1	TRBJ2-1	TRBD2	CASSLVLSGSGNEQFF	TGCGCCAGCAGCTTGGTCCTTAGCGGGAGCGGGAATGAGCAGTTCTTC
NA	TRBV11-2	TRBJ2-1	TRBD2	CASSSSGGWYNEQFF	TGTGCCAGCAGCTCTAGCGGGGGGTGGTACAATGAGCAGTTCTTC
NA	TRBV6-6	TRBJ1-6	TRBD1	CASRDRGGNSPLHF	TGTGCCAGCAGGGACAGGGGCGGTAATTCACCCCTCCACTTT
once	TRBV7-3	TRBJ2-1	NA	CASSIKGSSNNEQFF	TGTGCCAGCAGCATAAAAGGCTCCTCCAACAATGAGCAGTTCTTC
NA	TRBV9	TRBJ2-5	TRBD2	CASSVLAGNQETQYF	TGTGCCAGCAGCGTCTTAGCGGGGAATCAAGAGACCCAGTACTTC
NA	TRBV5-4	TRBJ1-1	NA	CASSLTGSTEAFF	TGTGCCAGCAGCTTGACCGGGAGCACTGAAGCTTTCTTT
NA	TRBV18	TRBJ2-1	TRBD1	CASSPRSGTGGNNEQFF	TGTGCCAGCTCACCACGGAGCGGGACAGGGGGTAACAATGAGCAGTTCTTC
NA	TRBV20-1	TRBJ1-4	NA	CSARDLEKLFF	TGCAGTGCTAGAGATCTTGAAAAACTGTTTTTT
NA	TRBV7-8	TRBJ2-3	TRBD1	CASSLETGGTDTQYF	TGTGCCAGCAGCTTGGAGACAGGGGGCACAGATACGCAGTATTTT
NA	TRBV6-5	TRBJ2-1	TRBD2	CASSGSGSGYNEQFF	TGTGCCAGCAGTGGGAGCGGGAGTGGGTACAATGAGCAGTTCTTC
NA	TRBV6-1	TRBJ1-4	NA	CASSAPKRGTNEKLFF	TGTGCCAGCAGTGCTCCGAAGAGGGGGACTAATGAAAAACTGTTTTTT
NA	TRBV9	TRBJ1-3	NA	CASSVSAVNGQISGNTIYF	TGTGCCAGCAGCGTATCCGCCGTGAATGGACAGATCTCTGGAAACACCATATATTTT
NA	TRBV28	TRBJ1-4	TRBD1	CASSPGRGLEKLFF	TGTGCCAGCTCCCCGGGAAGGGGGCTTGAAAAACTGTTTTTT
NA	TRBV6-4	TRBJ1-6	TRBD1	CASSDGTPGQANSPLHF	TGTGCCAGCAGTGACGGGACCCCGGGACAGGCTAATTCACCCCTCCACTTT
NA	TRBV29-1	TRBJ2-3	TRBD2	CSVEDGGAGGPVDTQYF	TGCAGCGTTGAAGATGGAGGAGCGGGGGGGCCGGTAGATACGCAGTATTTT
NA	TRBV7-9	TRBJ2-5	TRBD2	CASSPGGRGLAGETQYF	TGTGCCAGCAGCCCCGGAGGGCGTGGGCTAGCGGGAGAGACCCAGTACTTC
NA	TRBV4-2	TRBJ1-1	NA	CASSQDGREAFF	TGTGCCAGCAGCCAAGACGGAAGGGAAGCTTTCTTT
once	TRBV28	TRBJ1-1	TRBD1	CASSSRTGQNTEAFF	TGTGCCAGCAGTTCCCGGACAGGGCAGAACACTGAAGCTTTCTTT
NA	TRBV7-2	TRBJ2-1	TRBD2	CASSLAGGQHEQFF	TGTGCCAGCAGCTTAGCGGGAGGGCAGCATGAGCAGTTCTTC
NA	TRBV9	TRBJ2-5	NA	CASSVDSEETQYF	TGTGCCAGCAGCGTAGACAGTGAAGAGACCCAGTACTTC
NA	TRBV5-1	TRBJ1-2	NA	CASSLGGAGGYTF	TGCGCCAGCAGCTTGGGTGGGGCAGGTGGCTACACCTTC
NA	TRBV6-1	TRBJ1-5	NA	CASSETGGLRNQPQHF	TGTGCCAGCAGTGAAACGGGAGGGCTCCGGAATCAGCCCCAGCATTTT
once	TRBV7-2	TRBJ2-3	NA	CASSLTLTREDTQYF	TGTGCCAGCAGCCTTACCTTGACCCGGGAGGATACGCAGTATTTT
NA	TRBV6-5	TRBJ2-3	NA	CASSYRGGASTDTQYF	TGTGCCAGCAGTTACAGGGGGGGGGCAAGCACAGATACGCAGTATTTT
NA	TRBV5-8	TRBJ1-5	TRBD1	CASSPGTGESNQPQHF	TGTGCCAGCAGCCCGGGGACAGGGGAGAGCAATCAGCCCCAGCATTTT
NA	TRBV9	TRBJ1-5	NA	CASSVGDTATNQPQHF	TGTGCCAGCAGCGTAGGGGACACGGCCACCAATCAGCCCCAGCATTTT